The next 22 T cell receptor beta chains were all read from a single sample in a study of spatial heterogeneity in lung cancer. As to time point: sample taken at primary tumor resection. Sequencing covered unsorted whole RNA taken from tumor, nontumor lung or frozen PBMC. One entry per CDR3 protein, called by TCRdb with MiXCR from the 5' RACE reads. The top ten hold about 9.3% of the sample, which has some 11,000 distinct CDR3 sequences, 6.2% seen once. The sample in question was normal lung tissue next to the tumor, obtained at surgery. These receptors came from a male donor with early-stage non-small cell lung cancer.

Points on this clonotype: The library was built for alpha chains, so this beta chain is an off-target read and its size means little. The V gene is TRBV7-2, the J gene TRBJ2-3; 7 bases are shared with TRBD2. This CDR3 region has 17 residues. J lost 2 bases, V lost 6 bases, and 14 bases had no gene match. Germline loops: CDR1 SGHTA, CDR2 FQGNSA. The CDR3 loop reads CASSFMGGRKNTDTQYF. The CDR3, as DNA: TGTGCCAGCAGTTTCATGGGAGGGCGTAAAAACACAGATACGCAGTATTTT.

The table lists this clonotype with many counts. This beta chain is an off-target read within a library intended for alpha chains, so its frequency means little. The rearrangement joins TRBV7-8 to TRBJ2-1; 11 nucleotides match TRBD2. CDR3 length: 17 amino acids. V was clipped by 8 bases and J by 4 bases; unmatched bases: 13. From germline, CDR1 is SGHVS and CDR2 FQNEAQ. This CDR3 reads CASFPYRTSGLYNEQFF. The CDR3 DNA reads as TGTGCCAGCTTCCCCTACCGGACTAGCGGGCTGTACAATGAGCAGTTCTTC.

This clonotype was seen repeatedly, ten times or more. This beta chain is a stray sequence in a library constructed for alpha chains; its clone size is not meaningful. This rearrangement joins TRBV18 to TRBJ1-1; D ambiguous. V lost 2 bases to trimming and J lost 4 bases, with 14 bases between them. Per the germline V gene, CDR1 is KGHSH and CDR2 is LQKENI. The CDR3 runs 15 residues. The CDR3 loop is CASSPTGRWGTEAFF. The CDR3 DNA reads TGTGCCAGCTCACCAACGGGTCGATGGGGCACTGAAGCTTTCTTT.

This clonotype was seen at least ten times. This beta chain represents an off-target read in a library built for alpha chains; its size is of limited meaning. This rearrangement joins TRBV12-3 or TRBV12-4 to TRBJ2-1, with D maybe TRBD2 (5 bases). CDR3 size: 15 residues. Deletions cut 2 bases from V and 5 bases from J, with 13 bases between. In nucleotides, the CDR3 is TGTGCCAGCAGTTTAAGGAGCCCGAGGGACAATGAGCAGTTCTTC. It translates to CASSLRSPRDNEQFF.

Comments on this clonotype: This beta chain appears as a stray read in a library generated for alpha chains; its size is not informative. The chain links TRBV5-1 to TRBJ2-3; TRBD2 matches at 11 bases. Trimming took 1 base from V and 4 from J; bases not matched to a gene: 2. Germline values: CDR1 SGHRS, CDR2 YFSETQ. The CDR3 is made up of 15 amino acids. CDR3 residues: CASSLTSGSADTQYF. Here the CDR3 DNA reads TGCGCCAGCAGCTTGACTAGCGGGAGCGCAGATACGCAGTATTTT.

This clonotype showed up many times. This beta chain was picked up by a library intended for alpha chains and is off target, so its count carries little meaning. The rearrangement joins TRBV18 to TRBJ1-1, with D possibly being TRBD1 (6 bases). The V end was cut by 6 bases, the J end by 0 bases, with 17 bases between. The CDR3 has 16 residues. From germline, CDR1 is KGHSH and CDR2 LQKENI. The CDR3 spells CASSQNTQGMNTEAFF. The CDR3 coding sequence is TGTGCCAGCTCCCAAAACACGCAGGGGATGAACACTGAAGCTTTCTTT.

On this clonotype itself: With the library built for alpha chains, this beta chain is off target and its frequency is not meaningful. The chain has TRBV4-1 and TRBJ1-2; D gene unclear. The CDR3 covers 15 residues. V was clipped by 0 bases and J by 0 bases, with 8 bases between them. Per germline, CDR1 MGHRA and CDR2 YSYEKL. Here the CDR3 DNA reads TGCGCCAGCAGCCAAGATCCGAGAACTAACTATGGCTACACCTTC. This codes for CASSQDPRTNYGYTF.

Only a few counts were recorded for this clonotype. This beta chain slipped into a library made for alpha chains as a stray read, so its size is not meaningful. The chain is built from TRBV9 and TRBJ2-7, with TRBD2 matching over 7 bases. The CDR3 runs 14 residues. CDR1 SGDLS and CDR2 YYNGEE come from the germline V gene. Losses at the gene ends were 2 bases for V and 6 bases for J; bases not matched to a gene: 8. In DNA, the CDR3 is TGTGCCAGCAGCGTGGCCCCGTCGGGAGGCGAGCAGTACTTC. It translates to CASSVAPSGGEQYF.

On this clonotype: Likely a read error: the CDR3 ends without its conserved phenylalanine or tryptophan. Being off target in a library aimed at alpha chains, this beta chain has a size of little meaning. The chain carries TRBV5-1 and TRBJ2-7, with unresolved D. CDR3 length: 13 residues. Germline V gene sequence: CDR1 SGHRS, CDR2 YFSETQ. The V and J ends lost 4 bases and 2 bases respectively, with 10 bases between them. CDR3: CASSGDLPYEQYS. CDR3 in DNA: TGCGCCAGCAGCGGTGACCTACCCTACGAGCAGTACTCC.

This clonotype has ten or more counts. This beta chain lies outside the target of a library built for alpha chains; its clone size means little. This chain joins TRBV27 and TRBJ2-7; D perhaps matches TRBD2 (7 bases). V dropped 3 bases and J dropped 4 bases, with 13 bases sitting between them. The CDR3 totals 14 residues. The germline gives CDR1 MNHEY, CDR2 SMNVEV (reference sequence). The CDR3 DNA reads TGTGCCAGCAGTTTGGGGGGGCGAGGATACGAGCAGTACTTC. Amino acid sequence: CASSLGGRGYEQYF.

Concerning this clonotype itself: Within a library made for alpha chains, this beta chain is off target, and its count is uninformative. The chain recombines TRBV27 with TRBJ1-1, with TRBD1 identical over 8 bases. Germline values: CDR1 MNHEY, CDR2 SMNVEV (reference sequence). The CDR3 sequence is 14 residues long. V lost 6 bases, J lost 5 bases, and 8 bases stayed unmatched. This CDR3 is CASSRQGAQTEAFF. CDR3 bases: TGTGCCAGCAGCCGGCAGGGGGCGCAGACTGAAGCTTTCTTT.

This clonotype has ten or more counts. Since the library was made to target alpha chains, this beta chain is a stray read and its abundance is not meaningful. V and J are TRBV5-1 and TRBJ1-1; TRBD1 might be the D (5 bases). Per the germline V gene, CDR1 is SGHRS and CDR2 is YFSETQ. The CDR3 extends over 15 amino acids. V lost 3 bases and J lost 0, with 12 bases in between. The CDR3 is CASSYLGPLNTEAFF. CDR3 nucleotides: TGCGCCAGCAGCTACCTGGGACCGTTGAACACTGAAGCTTTCTTT. Full variable domain (outside the CDR3, taken from reference TRBV5-1 and TRBJ1-1): KAGVTQTPRYLIKTRGQQVTLSCSPISGHRSVSWYQQTPGQGLQFLFEYFSETQRNKGNFPGRFSGRQFSNSRSEMNVSTLELGDSALYLCASSYLGPLNTEAFFGQGTRLTVV.

This clonotype was seen only a few times. Being off target in a library aimed at alpha chains, this beta chain has a size of little meaning. The chain carries TRBV5-4 and TRBJ2-5; 11 nucleotides align to TRBD2. CDR1 and CDR2 (germline): SGHNT, YYREEE (reference sequence). J was trimmed by 4 bases and V by 0 bases; bases with no gene match: 11. CDR3 length equals 18 residues. This chain's CDR3 is CASSLDRTSGGSIETQYF. CDR3 in DNA: TGTGCCAGCAGCTTGGATCGAACTAGCGGGGGTTCTATAGAGACCCAGTACTTC.

This clonotype was observed at least ten times. The library was designed around alpha chains, so this beta chain is a stray read whose abundance carries little weight. The V and J genes are TRBV29-1 and TRBJ2-7, with unresolved D. Germline loops: CDR1 SQVTM, CDR2 ANQGSEA. The CDR3 is made up of 15 amino acids. Trimming took off 2 bases at V and 2 bases at J, with 16 bases between the two ends. CDR3 residues: CSVEIPNSLTYEQYF. The CDR3 nucleotides read TGCAGCGTTGAAATCCCGAACTCTCTAACCTACGAGCAGTACTTC.

This clonotype was observed a few times. Being off target in a library aimed at alpha chains, this beta chain has a size of little meaning. V and J are TRBV5-1 and TRBJ2-5; possibly TRBD1 for D (6 bases). V lost 2 bases, J lost 5 bases, and 13 bases lay in between. CDR1 is SGHRS and CDR2 is YFSETQ in the germline V gene. The CDR3 contains 14 residues. CDR3 protein: CASSFQGLEETQYF. CDR3 nucleotides: TGCGCCAGCAGCTTCCAGGGGCTGGAGGAGACCCAGTACTTC. Full variable domain (missing parts from reference TRBV5-1 and TRBJ2-5): KAGVTQTPRYLIKTRGQQVTLSCSPISGHRSVSWYQQTPGQGLQFLFEYFSETQRNKGNFPGRFSGRQFSNSRSEMNVSTLELGDSALYLCASSFQGLEETQYFGPGTRLLVL.

A remark on this clonotype: Being off target in a library aimed at alpha chains, this beta chain has a size of little meaning. The J gene is TRBJ2-1, the V gene TRBV20-1, with 12 bases fitting TRBD2. In germline, CDR1 is DFQATT, CDR2 SNEGSKA (reference sequence). The junction had 8 bases not matched to a gene; V was cut back by 4 bases and J by 1 base. This CDR3 is 17 amino acids long. CDR3 coding DNA: TGCAGTGCTACGACTAGCGGGGGCCAAGTATCCTACAATGAGCAGTTCTTC. Translation: CSATTSGGQVSYNEQFF.

This clonotype was found many times. The size of this beta chain means little, since it is a stray read in a library made for alpha chains. The chain joins TRBV12-3 or TRBV12-4 to TRBJ1-2; D is perhaps TRBD1 (6 bases). V lost 3 bases, J lost 4 bases, and 12 bases lay in between. The CDR3 spans 14 residues. CDR3: CASSFAGHLYGYTF. In DNA, the CDR3 is TGTGCCAGCAGTTTCGCGGGACACCTCTATGGCTACACCTTC.

This clonotype was seen at least ten times. The library was prepared for alpha chains; this beta chain is a stray read, so its frequency means little. The rearrangement joins TRBV29-1 to TRBJ2-1; D is perhaps TRBD1 or TRBD2 (5 bases each). Germline V gene data show CDR1 as SQVTM and CDR2 as ANQGSEA. Trimming took off 1 base at V and 9 bases at J, with 7 bases between the two ends. This CDR3 is built from 11 residues. CDR3 bases: TGCAGCGTTGAAGGGGGGAGTGAGCAGTTCTTC. Protein sequence: CSVEGGSEQFF.

This clonotype was seen ten or more times. For a library built for alpha chains, this beta chain is a stray read; little rests on its size. The chain links TRBV7-6 to TRBJ2-7, with 11 bases identical to TRBD2. J gave up 9 bases and V 4 bases, and 8 bases lay outside the gene matches. CDR3 length: 14 residues. The germline CDR1 and CDR2 sequences are SGHVS and FNYEAQ. The CDR3 loop reads CASSSSGTSGLQYF. CDR3 nucleotides: TGTGCCAGCAGCTCCTCCGGGACTAGCGGTTTGCAGTACTTC.

This clonotype was recorded at least ten times. This beta chain slipped into a library made for alpha chains as a stray read, so its size is not meaningful. This rearrangement joins TRBV20-1 to TRBJ2-5; 7 positions agree with TRBD2. Trimming removed 2 bases from V and 5 bases from J; junction bases left unmatched: 5. The CDR3 consists of 13 residues. Per the germline V gene, CDR1 is DFQATT and CDR2 is SNEGSKA (reference sequence). CDR3 DNA sequence: TGCAGTGCTAGACTTACTAGCGCGGAGACCCAGTACTTC. It specifies CSARLTSAETQYF.

There are many counts of this clonotype. The library was prepared for alpha chains; this beta chain is a stray read, so its frequency means little. The rearrangement links TRBV24-1 to TRBJ2-1, with D possibly TRBD1 on 6 matching bases. In germline, CDR1 is KGHDR, CDR2 SFDVKD. CDR3 length: 15 residues. Trimming stripped 3 bases from V and 1 base from J, with 9 bases between. In nucleotides, the CDR3 is TGTGCCACCAGTGATCCGCAGGGGTCCTACAATGAGCAGTTCTTC. The encoded protein is CATSDPQGSYNEQFF.

In its sample, this clonotype was seen many times. As an off-target read in a library built for alpha chains, this beta chain has a frequency of little significance. This sequence joins TRBV5-1 and TRBJ2-3; TRBD2 matches 8 bases. The CDR3 consists of 16 residues. CDR1 is SGHRS and CDR2 is YFSETQ in the germline V gene. Germline trimming cut 4 bases from V and 10 bases from J; bases unmatched to any gene: 17. CDR3 region: CASSGRTSGPPVAQYF. In nucleotides, the CDR3 is TGCGCCAGCAGCGGAAGAACTAGCGGACCGCCCGTGGCGCAGTATTTT.